This T cell receptor beta chain stems from a study of post-analysis software for immune sequencing data. Findings and limits, study-wide: About five TRBV segments appeared more often in patients than in controls, and TRBV5-6, TRBV5-1 and TRBV20-1 were among these.

Trimming stripped 3 bases from V and 1 base from J, with 13 bases between. From germline, CDR1 is SGHRS and CDR2 YFSETQ. The CDR3 runs 15 residues. Unique molecular identifiers tagged the TCR beta cDNA libraries. TCRdb called the PCR reads again in MiXCR, with one record for every CDR3 protein. The table has around 710,000 distinct CDR3 sequences, around 45% seen once. As regards this clonotype: Antigen: not known.

The chain carries TRBV5-1 and TRBJ2-5; D gene ambiguous. The receptor comes from a girl aged 5-17 years with multiple sclerosis. Sequenced sample: blood. The CDR3 coding sequence is TGCGCCAGCAGCTCGGTCATGGCAGCCCAAGAGACCCAGTACTTC. This gives the protein CASSSVMAAQETQYF.